This T cell receptor (beta chain) emerged from a study of T cells in Graves' hyperthyroidism and ophthalmopathy. Looking at the study overall: At the time of initial diagnosis and before any treatment, peripheral blood was collected.

Calling Graves' hyperthyroidism stable meant ophthalmopathy did not progress within 18 months. Investigators excluded patients with uncontrolled infection, other autoimmune disease, pregnancy or lactation. General study results and limits: Most thyroid clonotypes that were expanded above 0.001 also turned up in blood.

The sample holds many counts of this clonotype. Its matching antigen is unknown. There were TCR beta CDR3 regions amplified from RNA transcripts. An initial round of RT-PCR targeting the TCR CDR3 relied on the HTBI primer set. From the multiplex PCR reads, TCRdb called clonotypes with MiXCR, one entry per CDR3 protein. The sample gives about 700,000 distinct CDR3 sequences, approximately 15% of which show up once; more than 8.5% is in the top ten. The CDR3 is 15 residues long. Trimming removed 5 bases at V and 8 bases at J, with 19 bases between. Sequencing was done on a sample of blood. The TCR comes from a woman aged 18 to 35 with Graves' hyperthyroidism. The chain uses TRBV12-3 or TRBV12-4 and TRBJ1-5; possible D gene TRBD1, 6 bases. CDR3 residues: CASSREATGLKPQHF. The CDR3 bases are TGTGCCAGCAGTAGAGAGGCAACAGGGTTGAAGCCCCAGCATTTT.